The next 16 T cell receptor beta chains were all read from a single sample in a study of blood T cell repertoires in COVID-19. Sequencing was performed with immunoSEQ multiplex PCR; in TCRdb, only in-frame clones are kept and a portion is missing. This sample has about 150,000 clones, with approximately 80% found just once. Sequencing was carried out using peripheral blood. The receptors derive from a man aged 55 to 70 with active or convalescent COVID-19.

This chain connects TRBV2 to TRBJ1-5; 7 positions match TRBD1. The CDR3 covers 15 residues. CDR1 is SNHLY and CDR2 is FYNNEI in the germline V gene. V shed 3 bases, J shed 1 base, and the junction held 3 bases outside the gene matches. CDR3 DNA sequence: TGTGCCAGCAGTGAGAACAGGGGCAGCAATCAGCCCCAGCATTTT. This codes for CASSENRGSNQPQHF.

V gene TRBV18 combines with J gene TRBJ1-2, with D perhaps TRBD1 (6 bases). The CDR3 is 12 amino acids. From germline, CDR1 is KGHSH and CDR2 LQKENI. V lost 5 bases to trimming and J lost 8 bases, with 12 bases between them. CDR3 in amino acids: CASSLQGWGYTF. CDR3 in DNA: TGTGCCAGCTCATTACAGGGCTGGGGCTACACCTTC.

The chain recombines TRBV7-9 with TRBJ2-3, with D possibly TRBD2 on 5 matching bases. V shed 0 bases and J shed 6 bases, with 13 bases lying between them. The germline CDR1 and CDR2 sequences are SEHNR and FQNEAQ (reference sequence). The length of the CDR3 is 15 residues. CDR3 coding DNA: TGTGCCAGCAGCTTAGCGATCACGGGAACGGATACGCAGTATTTT. Translation: CASSLAITGTDTQYF. Full variable domain (outside the CDR3, taken from reference TRBV7-9 and TRBJ2-3): DTGVSQNPRHKITKRGQNVTFRCDPISEHNRLYWYRQTLGQGPEFLTYFQNEAQLEKSRLLSDRFSAERPKGSFSTLEIQRTEQGDSAMYLCASSLAITGTDTQYFGPGTRLTVL.

The chain has TRBV5-6 and TRBJ2-2; D perhaps matches TRBD2 (6 bases). The CDR3 sequence is 16 residues long. The germline CDR1 and CDR2 sequences are SGHDT and YYEEEE. The ends were cut back, 0 bases at V and 2 bases at J, with 11 bases in the middle. CDR3 in amino acids: CASSLGLADNTGELFF. The DNA for the CDR3 is TGTGCCAGCAGCTTGGGGTTAGCGGACAACACCGGGGAGCTGTTTTTT.

The CDR3, as DNA: TGTGCCAGCAGCGGGCCAAATCGGGGAGGGGAAAAACTGTTTTTT. Amino acids: CASSGPNRGGEKLFF. This chain joins TRBV6-5 and TRBJ1-4, with unresolved D. Germline V lookup: CDR1 MNHEY, CDR2 SVGAGI. V was clipped by 6 bases and J by 8 bases, with 19 bases between them. This CDR3 spans 15 amino acids.

This clone was recorded only once. This chain connects TRBV5-6 to TRBJ1-5; D gene unclear. V was pared by 0 bases and J by 7 bases, with 11 bases between. Germline-derived CDR1 and CDR2 are SGHDT and YYEEEE. The CDR3 runs to 14 residues. The CDR3 DNA is TGTGCCAGCAGCTTGGCCTCTGGTCGGCAGCCCCAGCATTTT. Residues: CASSLASGRQPQHF.

The V gene is TRBV7-2, the J gene TRBJ2-5, with 10 positions matching TRBD2. The CDR3 totals 16 residues. With V trimmed by 1 base and J by 1 base, 3 bases remained unmatched. CDR1 is SGHTA, CDR2 FQGNSA, per germline. The CDR3 DNA is TGTGCCAGCAGCTTAGGAATAGCGGGAGGCCAAGAGACCCAGTACTTC. It is translated as CASSLGIAGGQETQYF.

The chain recombines TRBV5-1 with TRBJ2-1; 9 bases line up with TRBD1. Germline V gene data show CDR1 as SGHRS and CDR2 as YFSETQ. V was clipped by 0 bases and J by 5 bases; unmatched bases: 12. The CDR3 runs to 18 residues. The CDR3 protein is CASSLVWVGQGYDNEQFF. In DNA form, the CDR3 reads TGCGCCAGCAGCTTGGTTTGGGTGGGACAGGGTTATGACAATGAGCAGTTCTTC.

Comments on this clone: The same CDR3 arises from other DNA sequences in this sample as well. The J gene is TRBJ2-1, the V gene TRBV9; 7 bases are shared with TRBD1. The CDR3 loop spans 14 amino acids. CDR1 SGDLS and CDR2 YYNGEE come from the germline V gene. V was pared by 0 bases and J by 5 bases, with 2 bases of the junction left unmatched. The CDR3 DNA sequence: TGTGCCAGCAGCGTAGGGCAGGGGGACAATGAGCAGTTCTTC. Protein sequence: CASSVGQGDNEQFF.

The CDR3 DNA reads as TGTGCCAGCAGTTTACCAGGGGATAAAGCTTTCTTT. Translating gives CASSLPGDKAFF. The V call is TRBV27, the J call TRBJ1-1, with D possibly matching TRBD1 (6 bases). The CDR3 covers 12 residues. V was pared by 2 bases and J by 9 bases, with 10 bases between. The germline V gene has CDR1 MNHEY and CDR2 SMNVEV (reference sequence).

The chain has TRBV9 and TRBJ2-5; 8 bases fit TRBD2. The V gene end was trimmed by 4 bases and the J gene end by 4 bases; junction bases not matched to a gene: 6. This CDR3 is 14 amino acids long. Germline V gene lookup returns CDR1 SGDLS and CDR2 YYNGEE. The chain's CDR3 is CASSPRAGGETQYF. CDR3 nucleotide sequence: TGTGCCAGCAGCCCCCGGGCGGGAGGAGAGACCCAGTACTTC.

In nucleotides, the CDR3 is TGTGCCAGCAGCTCTTATTCCGCGGGAGATTCCTACGAGCAGTACTTC. This sequence encodes CASSSYSAGDSYEQYF. The V call is TRBV7-6, the J call TRBJ2-7; 7 positions match TRBD2. Germline CDR1 is SGHVS and CDR2 is FNYEAQ. V lost 4 bases, J lost 1 base, and 10 bases stayed unmatched. The CDR3 consists of 16 residues.

The chain joins TRBV11-2 to TRBJ1-1; D is possibly TRBD1 (5 bases). V lost 7 bases to trimming and J lost 0 bases, with 12 bases between them. Germline V gene lookup returns CDR1 SGHAT and CDR2 FQNNGV. The CDR3 is 14 residues long. The CDR3 sequence: CASTTRGMNTEAFF. CDR3 nucleotides: TGTGCCAGCACCACCCGGGGGATGAACACTGAAGCTTTCTTT.

The rearrangement joins TRBV9 to TRBJ2-7; 8 positions agree with TRBD2. The CDR3 is made up of 15 amino acids. Germline trimming cut 4 bases from V and 7 bases from J; bases unmatched to any gene: 13. Germline V gives CDR1 SGDLS, CDR2 YYNGEE. The DNA for the CDR3 is TGTGCCAGCAGCCCTTCTACTAGCGGAGTTACGGAGCAGTACTTC. It encodes CASSPSTSGVTEQYF.

With respect to this clone: At one of its ends the junction is not consistent with the germline gene, which may arise from a read error. The chain is built from TRBV7-9 and TRBJ2-1, with 11 bases fitting TRBD2. In germline, CDR1 is SEHNR, CDR2 FQNEAQ (reference sequence). CDR3 length: 15 amino acids. CDR3 nucleotide sequence: TGTGTCAGCAGCTTTACTAGCGGGAGACCCAATGAGCAGTTCTTC. Translating it yields CVSSFTSGRPNEQFF.

This clone was counted ten times or more. The V and J genes are TRBV5-6 and TRBJ2-1; TRBD2 matches at 7 bases. The CDR3 is made up of 15 amino acids. Germline assignment: CDR1 SGHDT and CDR2 YYEEEE. The J segment lost 3 bases and the V segment lost 4 bases, leaving 7 bases of the junction unmatched. CDR3 coding DNA: TGTGCCAGCAGCCTGACTAGCCTTTACTACAATGAGCAGTTCTTC. Protein: CASSLTSLYYNEQFF.